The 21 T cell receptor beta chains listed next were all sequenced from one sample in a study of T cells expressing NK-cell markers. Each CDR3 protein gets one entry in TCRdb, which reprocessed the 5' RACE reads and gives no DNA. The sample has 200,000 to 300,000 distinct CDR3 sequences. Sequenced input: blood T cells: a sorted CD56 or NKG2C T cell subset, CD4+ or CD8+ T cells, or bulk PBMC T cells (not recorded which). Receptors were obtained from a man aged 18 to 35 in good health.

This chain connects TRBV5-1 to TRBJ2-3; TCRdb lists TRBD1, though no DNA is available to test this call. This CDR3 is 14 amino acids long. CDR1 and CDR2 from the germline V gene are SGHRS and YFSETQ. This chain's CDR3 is CASSLQQAGDTQYF.

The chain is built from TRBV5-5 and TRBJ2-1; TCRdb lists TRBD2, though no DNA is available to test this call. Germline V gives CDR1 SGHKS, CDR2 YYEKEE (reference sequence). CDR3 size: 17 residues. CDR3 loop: CASSLVAGGIRYNEQFF.

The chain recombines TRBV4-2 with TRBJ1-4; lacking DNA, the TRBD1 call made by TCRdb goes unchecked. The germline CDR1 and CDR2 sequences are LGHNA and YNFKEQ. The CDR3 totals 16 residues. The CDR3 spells CASSQGKEGGYEKLFF.

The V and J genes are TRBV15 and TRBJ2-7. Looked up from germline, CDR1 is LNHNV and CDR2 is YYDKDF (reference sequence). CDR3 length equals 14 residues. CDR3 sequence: CATSRDLSSYEQYF.

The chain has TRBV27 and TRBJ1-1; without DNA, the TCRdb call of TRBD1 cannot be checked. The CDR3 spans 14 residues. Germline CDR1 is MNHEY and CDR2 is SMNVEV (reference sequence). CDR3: CASSLNIQDVEAFF.

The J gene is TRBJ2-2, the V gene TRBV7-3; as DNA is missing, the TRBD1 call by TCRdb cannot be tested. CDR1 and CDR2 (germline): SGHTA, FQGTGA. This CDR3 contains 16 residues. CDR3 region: CASSLDPPGATGELFF.

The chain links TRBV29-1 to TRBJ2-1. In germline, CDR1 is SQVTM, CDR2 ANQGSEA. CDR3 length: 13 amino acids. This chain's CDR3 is CSGRRGNLNEQFF.

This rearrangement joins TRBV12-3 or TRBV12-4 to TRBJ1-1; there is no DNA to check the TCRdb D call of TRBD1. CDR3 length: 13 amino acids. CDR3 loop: CASRRETGSGAFF.

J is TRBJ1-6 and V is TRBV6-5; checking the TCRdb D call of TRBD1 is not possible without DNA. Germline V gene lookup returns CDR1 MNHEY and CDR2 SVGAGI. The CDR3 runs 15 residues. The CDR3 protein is CASSSTWTGESPLHF.

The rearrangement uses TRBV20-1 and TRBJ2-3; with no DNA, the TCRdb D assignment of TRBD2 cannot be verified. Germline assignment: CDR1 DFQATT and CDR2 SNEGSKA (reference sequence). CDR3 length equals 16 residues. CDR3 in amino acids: CSATQLAGGSTDTQYF.

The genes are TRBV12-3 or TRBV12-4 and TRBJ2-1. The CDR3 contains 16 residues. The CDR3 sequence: CASSLARVGSYNEQFF.

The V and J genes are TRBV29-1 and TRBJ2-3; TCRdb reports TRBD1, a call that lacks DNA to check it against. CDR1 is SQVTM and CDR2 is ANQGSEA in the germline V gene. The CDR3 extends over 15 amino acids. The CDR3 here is CSVITLGAHTDTQYF.

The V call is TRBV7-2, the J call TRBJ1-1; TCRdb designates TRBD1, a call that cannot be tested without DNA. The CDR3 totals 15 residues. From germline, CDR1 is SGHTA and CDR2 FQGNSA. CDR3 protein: CASSSELAGYTEAFF.

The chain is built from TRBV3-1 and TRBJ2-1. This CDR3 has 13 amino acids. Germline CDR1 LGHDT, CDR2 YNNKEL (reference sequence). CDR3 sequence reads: CASSQDFAGVQFF.

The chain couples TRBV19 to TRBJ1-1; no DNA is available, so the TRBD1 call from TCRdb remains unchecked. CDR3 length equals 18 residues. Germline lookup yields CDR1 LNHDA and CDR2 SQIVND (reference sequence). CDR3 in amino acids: CASSSRDRPQIRNTEAFF.

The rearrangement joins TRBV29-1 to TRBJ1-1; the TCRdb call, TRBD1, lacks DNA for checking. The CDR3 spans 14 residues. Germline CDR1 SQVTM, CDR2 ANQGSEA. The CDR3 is CSVEERRRDTEAFF.

The CDR3 reads CSVEALASGSWVTQYF. The gene calls are TRBV29-1 and TRBJ2-3; TCRdb's D gene call, TRBD2, goes unchecked for lack of DNA. This CDR3 spans 16 amino acids. In germline, CDR1 is SQVTM, CDR2 ANQGSEA.

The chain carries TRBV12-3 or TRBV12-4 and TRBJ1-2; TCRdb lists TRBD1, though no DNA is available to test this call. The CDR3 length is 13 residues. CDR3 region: CATAGQRIYGYTF.

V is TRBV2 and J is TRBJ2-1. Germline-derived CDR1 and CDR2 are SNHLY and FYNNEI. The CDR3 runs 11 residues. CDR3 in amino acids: CASATAIEQFF.

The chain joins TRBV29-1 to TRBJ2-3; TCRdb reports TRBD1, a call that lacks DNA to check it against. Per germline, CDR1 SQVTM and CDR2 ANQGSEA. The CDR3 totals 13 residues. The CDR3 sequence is CSAAAGRADTQYF.

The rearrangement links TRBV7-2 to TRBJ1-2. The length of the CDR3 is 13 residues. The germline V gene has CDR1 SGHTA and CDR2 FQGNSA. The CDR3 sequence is CASSLESLYGYTF. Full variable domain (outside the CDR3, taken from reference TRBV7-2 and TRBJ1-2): GAGVSQSPSNKVTEKGKDVELRCDPISGHTALYWYRQSLGQGLEFLIYFQGNSAPDKSGLPSDRFSAERTGGSVSTLTIQRTQQEDSAVYLCASSLESLYGYTFGSGTRLTVV.